One T cell receptor (beta chain) is described in this entry. Its specificity is not known. These data are taken from a study of blood T cells in healthy people across ages. Study-level information: The template switching approach captured approximately one barcoded beta molecule for every two T cells. Study-wide findings and caveats: Since the PBMCs were unsorted, naive and antigen-experienced cells could not be conclusively compared.

Trimming took 8 bases from V and 4 from J, leaving 17 bases between them. The length of the CDR3 is 14 residues. Combining a sample-barcoded 5' primer with a J-beta primer mix, a second PCR ran for roughly 6 to 12 cycles. TCRdb re-derived calls from the 5' RACE reads in MiXCR, one entry per CDR3 protein. There are under 850,000 distinct CDR3 sequences in the sample; 36% occur only once, and 13% lies in the top ten. The clonotype originates from a man aged 18 to 30 in good health. The rearrangement joins TRBV12-3 or TRBV12-4 to TRBJ2-5, with D perhaps TRBD1 or TRBD2 (5 bases each). Sequencing used blood. CDR3 amino acids: CASRRWDGRETQYF. CDR3 coding DNA: TGTGCCAGCCGACGATGGGACGGCCGAGAGACCCAGTACTTC.